Described below is a single T cell receptor beta chain sequence and its context. This specimen belongs to a study of blood T cell repertoires in COVID-19. Sequenced by immunoSEQ multiplex PCR; TCRdb stores in-frame clones only, minus some. The table lists more than 150,000 clones, less than 85% of them singletons, with approximately 13% in the top ten. The CDR3 length is 15 residues. Germline V gene data show CDR1 as MNHEY and CDR2 as SVGAGI. Germline trimming cut 6 bases from V and 2 bases from J; bases unmatched to any gene: 4. The rearrangement joins TRBV6-5 to TRBJ2-1; 10 bases line up with TRBD2. Sequenced sample: peripheral blood. The clonotype was recovered from a man in his forties or fifties who had recovered from COVID-19. The CDR3 spells CASSDGLAAYNEQFF. The CDR3 DNA reads as TGTGCCAGCAGCGACGGACTAGCGGCCTACAATGAGCAGTTCTTC.